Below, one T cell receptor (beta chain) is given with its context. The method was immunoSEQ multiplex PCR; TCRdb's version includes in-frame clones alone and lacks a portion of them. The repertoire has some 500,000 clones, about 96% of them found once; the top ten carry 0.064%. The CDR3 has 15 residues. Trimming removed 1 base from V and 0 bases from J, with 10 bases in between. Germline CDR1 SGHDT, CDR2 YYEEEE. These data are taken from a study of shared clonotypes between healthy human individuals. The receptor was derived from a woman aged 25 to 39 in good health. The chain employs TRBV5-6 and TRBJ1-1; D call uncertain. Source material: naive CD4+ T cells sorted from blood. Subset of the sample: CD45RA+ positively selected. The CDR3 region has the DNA TGTGCCAGCAGCTTGCTATCGGGCATGAACACTGAAGCTTTCTTT. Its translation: CASSLLSGMNTEAFF.